Presented here are 13 T cell receptor beta chains from one specimen sequenced in a study of cytomegalovirus exposure and HLA in healthy donors. PCR was performed using 60 Vbeta and 13 Jbeta primers. Data came from immunoSEQ multiplex PCR; TCRdb stores just in-frame clones and leaves some out. The repertoire holds roughly 170,000 clones, with 80% to 90% as singletons. Material for sequencing was PBMCs. The source of these receptors is a girl aged 2-10 years in good health and CMV-seropositive.

CDR3 bases: TGTGCCAGCAGTGAAGCTAGCGGGGGGGCCTACGAGCAGTACTTC. It codes for CASSEASGGAYEQYF. The chain links TRBV6-1 to TRBJ2-7; 11 bases line up with TRBD2. This CDR3 has 15 amino acids. Unmatched junction bases numbered 0, after V lost 0 bases and J lost 2 bases. Germline CDR1 MNHNS, CDR2 SASEGT.

The chain has TRBV5-1 and TRBJ1-1, with D hard to call. The V gene lost 4 bases and the J gene lost 0 bases, with 10 bases spanning the gap. The CDR3 has 14 amino acids. The germline V gene has CDR1 SGHRS and CDR2 YFSETQ. CDR3 loop: CASSRDTLNTEAFF. The DNA of the CDR3 is TGCGCCAGCAGCCGCGACACCCTGAACACTGAAGCTTTCTTT.

This clone was found a few times. The CDR3 DNA sequence: TGTGCCAGCAGCGTTCAGGGATACTCTGGAAACACCATATATTTT. Protein sequence: CASSVQGYSGNTIYF. The V call is TRBV9, the J call TRBJ1-3; perhaps TRBD1 as D (5 bases). Trimming cost V 2 bases and J 0 bases, with 9 bases left between them. The CDR3 totals 15 residues. The germline gives CDR1 SGDLS, CDR2 YYNGEE.

This sequence joins TRBV2 and TRBJ2-1; 14 nucleotides agree with TRBD2. V shed 6 bases, J shed 5 bases, and the junction held 3 bases outside the gene matches. Germline V gene sequence: CDR1 SNHLY, CDR2 FYNNEI. CDR3 size: 15 residues. DNA for the CDR3: TGTGCCAGCAGGTCGACTAGCGGGGGGGACAATGAGCAGTTCTTC. It specifies CASRSTSGGDNEQFF.

This clone showed up just a few times. The chain joins TRBV28 to TRBJ2-3; 10 bases agree with TRBD1. The germline CDR1 and CDR2 sequences are MDHEN and SYDVKM. The CDR3 runs 14 residues. Trimming cost V 10 bases and J 5 bases; bases outside gene matches: 9. This chain's CDR3 is CATYDRGREDTQYF. CDR3 DNA sequence: TGTGCCACCTACGACAGGGGGCGCGAAGATACGCAGTATTTT.

The rearrangement joins TRBV15 to TRBJ1-3, with D perhaps TRBD1 (6 bases). The CDR3 has 14 residues. V lost 2 bases and J 2 bases, leaving 7 bases between the germline ends. Per the germline V gene, CDR1 is LNHNV and CDR2 is YYDKDF (reference sequence). This CDR3 reads CATSRNRAGNTIYF. CDR3 in DNA: TGTGCCACCAGCAGAAACAGGGCTGGAAACACCATATATTTT.

The chain joins TRBV5-1 to TRBJ2-7; 16 nucleotides agree with TRBD2. CDR3 length: 17 residues. The V and J ends lost 4 bases and 7 bases, in that order; junction bases with no gene match: 11. Looked up from germline, CDR1 is SGHRS and CDR2 is YFSETQ. The DNA for the CDR3 is TGCGCCAGCAGCGCGTCGGGACTAGCGGGGGGGCCGGGAGAGCAGTACTTC. It codes for CASSASGLAGGPGEQYF.

The chain uses TRBV15 and TRBJ2-1; TRBD1 agrees at 9 bases. Trimming cost V 4 bases and J 9 bases; bases outside gene matches: 7. The CDR3 extends over 14 amino acids. The V gene's germline CDR1 is LNHNV and CDR2 YYDKDF (reference sequence). This chain's CDR3 is CATSTRTGVGEQFF. The CDR3 DNA reads as TGTGCCACCAGCACCCGGACAGGGGTTGGTGAGCAGTTCTTC.

V usage is TRBV5-1 and J usage is TRBJ2-3; no definite D call. This CDR3 contains 12 residues. Trimming left V 1 base short and J 6 bases short, with 6 bases between. Germline V gene sequence: CDR1 SGHRS, CDR2 YFSETQ. As DNA, the CDR3 is TGCGCCAGCAGCTTGTCTTTGGATACGCAGTATTTT. Translation gives CASSLSLDTQYF.

The chain has TRBV9 and TRBJ2-2, with D unresolved. CDR1 is SGDLS and CDR2 is YYNGEE in the germline V gene. Trimming pared 0 bases from V and 6 bases from J, leaving 9 bases between. CDR3 length: 14 residues. Written as DNA, the CDR3 is TGTGCCAGCAGCGTAGTCGGTATAGCCGGGGAGCTGTTTTTT. As protein: CASSVVGIAGELFF.

The chain links TRBV15 to TRBJ1-3; the D is unclear. The CDR3 totals 13 residues. V lost 5 bases and J lost 6, with 11 bases in between. CDR1 is LNHNV, CDR2 YYDKDF, per germline (reference sequence). CDR3 nucleotide sequence: TGTGCCACCAGCGAGGGCCTGGAAAACACCATATATTTT. Translating gives CATSEGLENTIYF.

V gene TRBV28 combines with J gene TRBJ1-2; maybe TRBD1 (5 bases). There are 15 residues in the CDR3. Germline CDR1 reads MDHEN; CDR2 reads SYDVKM. V was pared by 3 bases and J by 8 bases, with 19 bases between. CDR3 loop: CASSLRGRVLGGYTF. In DNA form, the CDR3 reads TGTGCCAGCAGTTTGCGGGGGAGGGTTTTGGGCGGCTACACCTTC.

This chain joins TRBV7-9 and TRBJ2-1, with 7 bases that match TRBD1. Germline-derived CDR1 and CDR2 are SEHNR and FQNEAQ (reference sequence). V was pared by 4 bases and J by 6 bases, with 3 bases of the junction left unmatched. This CDR3 spans 13 amino acids. The CDR3, as DNA: TGTGCCAGCAGCTCCTACAGGGGCAATGAGCAGTTCTTC. It is translated as CASSSYRGNEQFF.